What follows are 3 T cell receptor beta chains derived from one specimen sequenced in a study of circulating CD8 cells and anti-PD-1 response in melanoma. Each library started from approximately 15 ng of total RNA using the QIAseq Immune Repertoire TCR panel. TCRdb itself ran the reads through MiXCR, one entry per CDR3 protein. Among fewer than 750 distinct CDR3 sequences listed, roughly 8% were seen once. Live CD3+CD8+TCRalphabeta+ cells were sorted into four subsets by PD-1 and/or TIGIT. Here the sequenced sample was CD8+ T cells from PBMCs, taken at baseline or after one month of anti-PD-1 therapy (not recorded which). The receptors were sampled from a human donor with melanoma.

Within the sample, this clonotype is large. The chain carries TRBV20-1 and TRBJ2-3; 10 positions match TRBD2. The V gene end was trimmed by 6 bases and the J gene end by 0 bases; junction bases not matched to a gene: 12. There are 17 residues in the CDR3. Germline CDR1 DFQATT, CDR2 SNEGSKA (reference sequence). The DNA for the CDR3 is TGCAGTGCGCTACTTAGCGGGAGGAGCCTTAGCACAGATACGCAGTATTTT. As protein: CSALLSGRSLSTDTQYF.

This clonotype is labeled as medium-sized. The chain's CDR3 is CSARDPGQNHYGYTF. CDR3 nucleotide sequence: TGCAGTGCTAGAGATCCAGGACAGAATCACTATGGCTACACCTTC. This chain joins TRBV20-1 and TRBJ1-2; D perhaps matches TRBD1 (6 bases). Germline lookup yields CDR1 DFQATT and CDR2 SNEGSKA (reference sequence). The CDR3 runs 15 residues. Deletions cut 0 bases from V and 3 bases from J, with 14 bases between.

In its sample, this clonotype ranks as hyperexpanded. The rearrangement joins TRBV29-1 to TRBJ2-3, with TRBD2 as a possible D gene (6 bases). The CDR3 loop spans 13 amino acids. The V and J ends lost 4 bases and 4 bases respectively, with 12 bases between them. Germline assignment: CDR1 SQVTM and CDR2 ANQGSEA. The CDR3 coding sequence is TGCAGCGTTGGGAGGGAGAGGTCAGATACGCAGTATTTT. Protein product: CSVGRERSDTQYF.